What follows describes a single TCR beta chain. No antigen is known for it. The sample comes from a study of T cell responses to AZD1222 COVID-19 vaccine. Whole-study findings and limits: Sampling captured repertoires only after the peak T cell response. Clonal diversity was possibly underestimated, and white British individuals and females predominated among donors. Compared with day 0, the breadth and depth of the Spike-specific TCR repertoire rose significantly after two doses of AZD1222. Baseline seropositivity occurred in only six AZD1222 recipients.

V lost 0 bases and J lost 0; bases outside the gene matches: 9. CDR1 and CDR2 (germline): LNHDA, SQIVND (reference sequence). CDR3 length equals 18 residues. TCRdb's copy holds only in-frame clones and misses some; the assay was immunoSEQ multiplex PCR. Of some 150,000 clones listed, over 90% are singletons. This sample comprised peripheral blood, obtained 28 days after the second AZD1222 dose. This clonotype was obtained from an adult who received the AZD1222 COVID-19 vaccine. The chain carries TRBV19 and TRBJ2-3; 7 bases fit TRBD2. As DNA, the CDR3 is TGTGCCAGTAGTATAGAAGGCGGGGGACGGTTGAGCACAGATACGCAGTATTTT. This sequence encodes CASSIEGGGRLSTDTQYF.